The T cell receptor (beta chain) described here comes from a study of T cells in Graves' hyperthyroidism and ophthalmopathy. The study, taken as a whole, reports: Median prediction lead before ophthalmopathy onset was about 6.7 months with the model.

Amplification of TCR beta CDR3 regions was performed using RNA transcripts as template. Researchers ran a first-round RT-PCR on the TCR CDR3 using the HTBI primer set. TCRdb analysed the multiplex PCR reads with MiXCR anew, one entry per CDR3 protein. Of approximately 210,000 distinct CDR3 sequences in the sample, roughly a sixth were seen once. In its sample, this clonotype was seen many times. The target antigen is unknown. Patients having uncontrolled infection, another autoimmune disease, pregnancy or lactation were not included. About 10 ml fresh peripheral blood yielded the PBMCs. Trimming took off 1 base at V and 5 bases at J, with 11 bases between the two ends. The CDR3 sequence is 14 residues long. The V gene's germline CDR1 is SGHRS and CDR2 YFSETQ.

The sequenced sample consisted of blood. The V gene is TRBV5-1, the J gene TRBJ2-3; unclear D gene. The origin of this receptor is a man in his fifties or sixties with Graves' hyperthyroidism. The DNA of the CDR3 is TGCGCCAGCAGCTTGAGTAAGGGCCGAGATACGCAGTATTTT. This translates into CASSLSKGRDTQYF.